The 17 T cell receptor beta chains in this list originate from one sample, sequenced in a study of vaccination effects on CD4 cells after COVID-19. Clones were sequenced by immunoSEQ multiplex PCR, and TCRdb holds only the in-frame ones, with some missing. The table lists under 35,000 clones, around 70% of them singletons, with approximately 15% in the top ten. What these receptors recognize is not known. Following 10 days of culture, CD4+ T cells were isolated. Participants completed two doses of the BNT162b2 or mRNA-1273 vaccine. Material: CD4+ T cells from PBMCs cultured without peptide, obtained after COVID-19 vaccination. These receptors were collected from a human donor who received a COVID-19 vaccine.

The rearrangement joins TRBV2 to TRBJ1-5, with 8 bases fitting TRBD1. The CDR3 spans 15 residues. CDR1 is SNHLY and CDR2 is FYNNEI in the germline V gene. J was trimmed by 6 bases and V by 1 base; bases with no gene match: 5. The CDR3 bases are TGTGCCAGCAGTGAAGGAGGCAGGGGGCGTCAGCCCCAGCATTTT. Translation: CASSEGGRGRQPQHF.

This clone has more than one count but fewer than ten. V usage is TRBV18 and J usage is TRBJ1-1; D is ambiguous. From germline, CDR1 is KGHSH and CDR2 LQKENI. This CDR3 has 14 amino acids. Trimming cost V 2 bases and J 4 bases, with 11 bases left between them. The CDR3 sequence: CASSPERLATEAFF. CDR3 DNA sequence: TGTGCCAGCTCACCAGAGCGGTTGGCCACTGAAGCTTTCTTT.

The V gene is TRBV2, the J gene TRBJ1-5; the D is unclear. Germline assignment: CDR1 SNHLY and CDR2 FYNNEI. V was pared by 6 bases and J by 7 bases, with 16 bases between. The CDR3 extends over 14 amino acids. The CDR3 spells CASSADGERQPQHF. The CDR3 DNA follows: TGTGCCAGCAGCGCGGACGGGGAGAGACAGCCCCAGCATTTT.

This sequence joins TRBV5-1 and TRBJ2-5, with D unresolved. Trimming cost V 5 bases and J 0 bases, with 8 bases left between them. The V gene's germline CDR1 is SGHRS and CDR2 YFSETQ. This CDR3 has 13 amino acids. This CDR3 reads CASSRSYQETQYF. The CDR3 DNA reads as TGCGCCAGCAGTAGGAGCTACCAAGAGACCCAGTACTTC.

The J gene is TRBJ2-7, the V gene TRBV30; D not certain. With 3 bases removed from V and 4 bases from J, the gap between germline ends came to 10 bases. CDR1 and CDR2 from the germline V gene are GTSNPN and SVGIG (reference sequence). The CDR3 is 12 amino acids. The DNA of the CDR3 is TGTGCCTGGAGCTCGACCGGTTACGAGCAGTACTTC. This encodes CAWSSTGYEQYF.

This clone was counted between two and nine times. The chain links TRBV20-1 to TRBJ1-5; TRBD1 matches 7 bases. Germline V gives CDR1 DFQATT, CDR2 SNEGSKA (reference sequence). J was trimmed by 15 bases and V by 2 bases; bases with no gene match: 7. The CDR3 runs to 11 residues. CDR3 in amino acids: CSARRQGGGHF. The CDR3 bases are TGCAGTGCTAGACGCCAGGGGGGAGGGCATTTT.

The V gene is TRBV6-5, the J gene TRBJ2-1; TRBD1 is a possible D gene (6 bases). V was cut by 10 bases and J by 0 bases, with 10 bases left in between. The germline V gene encodes CDR1 MNHEY and CDR2 SVGAGI. This CDR3 region has 13 residues. This CDR3 reads CATRRGSYNEQFF. In DNA form, the CDR3 reads TGTGCCACCCGCAGGGGCTCCTACAATGAGCAGTTCTTC.

The genes are TRBV27 and TRBJ2-1; D gene ambiguous. Germline CDR1 is MNHEY and CDR2 is SMNVEV (reference sequence). Trimming left V 6 bases short and J 4 bases short, with 10 bases between. The CDR3 is 13 amino acids. The CDR3 here is CASRADFYNEQFF. The CDR3 bases are TGTGCCAGCAGGGCTGACTTTTACAATGAGCAGTTCTTC.

The CDR3 sequence: CASSFSGGSQKLFF. Here the CDR3 DNA reads TGTGCCAGCAGCTTCTCAGGGGGCAGTCAAAAACTGTTTTTT. The V and J genes are TRBV7-9 and TRBJ1-4, with 8 bases fitting TRBD1. Germline lookup yields CDR1 SEHNR and CDR2 FQNEAQ (reference sequence). This CDR3 is built from 14 residues. Trimming removed 3 bases from V and 9 bases from J; junction bases left unmatched: 6.

The V and J genes are TRBV3-1 (or the pseudogene TRBV3-2) and TRBJ2-4, with 8 bases aligning to TRBD2. This CDR3 spans 13 amino acids. Trimming removed 2 bases from V and 9 bases from J; junction bases left unmatched: 3. From germline, CDR1 is LGHDT and CDR2 YNNKEL (reference sequence). The DNA for the CDR3 is TGTGCCAGCAGCCAATCCGGGGGGGGCATTCAGTACTTC. Its protein product is CASSQSGGGIQYF.

The chain links TRBV7-9 to TRBJ1-1; 8 bases are a match to TRBD1. V was clipped by 0 bases and J by 1 base; unmatched bases: 4. Germline lookup yields CDR1 SEHNR and CDR2 FQNEAQ (reference sequence). CDR3 length: 16 amino acids. DNA of the CDR3: TGTGCCAGCAGCTTAGCGTCAGGGGGCGAGAACACTGAAGCTTTCTTT. Its protein product is CASSLASGGENTEAFF.

The chain recombines TRBV18 with TRBJ2-7; D might be TRBD1 (5 bases). In germline, CDR1 is KGHSH, CDR2 LQKENI. This CDR3 region has 13 residues. The ends were cut back, 2 bases at V and 5 bases at J, with 10 bases in the middle. CDR3 DNA: TGTGCCAGCTCACCAGGGGCAGGGAACGAGCAGTACTTC. This sequence encodes CASSPGAGNEQYF.

This chain uses TRBV30 with TRBJ2-7, with 11 bases matching TRBD2. Unmatched junction bases numbered 4, after V lost 0 bases and J lost 3 bases. The germline V gene encodes CDR1 GTSNPN and CDR2 SVGIG (reference sequence). The CDR3 runs 15 residues. The CDR3, as DNA: TGTGCCTGGAGTGTAACGGGGACTAGCGGCTACGAGCAGTACTTC. It is translated as CAWSVTGTSGYEQYF.

This rearrangement joins TRBV29-1 to TRBJ2-7; 7 nucleotides align to TRBD2. V lost 7 bases and J lost 6; bases outside the gene matches: 9. The CDR3 contains 12 residues. Germline values: CDR1 SQVTM, CDR2 ANQGSEA. CDR3 sequence: CSASGPGGEQYF. The CDR3 DNA reads TGCAGCGCCTCCGGGCCGGGGGGCGAGCAGTACTTC.

This clone occurred a few times. The chain couples TRBV10-2 to TRBJ1-6; no clear D. The CDR3 sequence is 14 residues long. Trimming took 2 bases from V and 12 from J, leaving 14 bases between them. The germline V gene has CDR1 WSHSY and CDR2 SAAADI. CDR3 sequence (DNA): TGCGCCAGCAGTGAGGGGTCAGACATTGAACCCCTCCACTTT. Encoded protein: CASSEGSDIEPLHF.

The chain links TRBV3-1 (or the pseudogene TRBV3-2) to TRBJ2-2; D is ambiguous. The CDR3 is made up of 13 amino acids. CDR1 LGHDT and CDR2 YNNKEL come from the germline V gene (reference sequence). V shed 2 bases and J shed 3 bases, with 4 bases lying between them. CDR3 amino acids: CASSQSDTGELFF. The CDR3 nucleotides are TGTGCCAGCAGCCAATCAGACACCGGGGAGCTGTTTTTT.

J is TRBJ1-4 and V is TRBV6-6; TRBD1 might be the D (5 bases). The CDR3 covers 15 residues. V was cut by 4 bases and J by 8 bases, with 17 bases left in between. Germline CDR1 is MNHNY and CDR2 is SVGAGI (reference sequence). CDR3 region: CASSSELGRGEKLFF. CDR3 sequence (DNA): TGTGCCAGCAGTTCTGAACTTGGAAGGGGCGAAAAACTGTTTTTT.